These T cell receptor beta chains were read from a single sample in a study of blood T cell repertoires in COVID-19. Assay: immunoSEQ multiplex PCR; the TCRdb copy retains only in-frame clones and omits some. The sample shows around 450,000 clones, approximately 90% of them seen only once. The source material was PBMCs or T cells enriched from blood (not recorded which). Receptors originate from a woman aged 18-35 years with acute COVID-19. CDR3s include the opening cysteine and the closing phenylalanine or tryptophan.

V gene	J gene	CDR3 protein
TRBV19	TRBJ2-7	CASPKRGQGNEQYF
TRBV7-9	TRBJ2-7	CATSILQSGEQYF
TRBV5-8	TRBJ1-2	CASSFSGSYGYTF
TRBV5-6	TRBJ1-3	CASSLYVNSGNTIYF
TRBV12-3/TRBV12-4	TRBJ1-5	CASSVGQNQPQHF
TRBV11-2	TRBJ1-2	CASRRTGANGYTF
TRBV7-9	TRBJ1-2	CASSLSGQVYGYTF
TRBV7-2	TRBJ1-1	CASSLEGQPSTEAFF
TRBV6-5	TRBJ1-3	CASRGGNSGNTIYF
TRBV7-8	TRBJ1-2	CASSPTGYYGYTF
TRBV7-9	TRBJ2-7	CASSFSGSDLYEQYF
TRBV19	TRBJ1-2	CASISTGTNYGYTF
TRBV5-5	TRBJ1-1	CASSPGQMNTEAFF
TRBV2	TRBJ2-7	CASSEGQSGEQYF
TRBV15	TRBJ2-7	CATSGRDEQYF
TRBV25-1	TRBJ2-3	CASSEFWASDTDTQYF
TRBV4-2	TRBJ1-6	CASSPTTGNSPLHF
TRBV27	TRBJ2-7	CASSSGLAGAGPVYEQYF
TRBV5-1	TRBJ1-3	CASRDNQFSGNTIYF
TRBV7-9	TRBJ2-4	CASNGLDKNIQYF
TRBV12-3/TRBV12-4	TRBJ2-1	CASRLAGVDEQFF
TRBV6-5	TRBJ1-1	CASSYPGPMNTEAFF
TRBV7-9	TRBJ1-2	CASSSGTLNSSSGYTF
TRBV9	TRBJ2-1	CASSRDLSSYNEQFF
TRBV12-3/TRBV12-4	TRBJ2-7	CASSFPGGEQYF
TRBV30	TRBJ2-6	CAWRIVSGANVLTF
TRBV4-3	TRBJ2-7	CASSPWTGGRGYEQYF
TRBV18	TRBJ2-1	CASSPSAGDPFF
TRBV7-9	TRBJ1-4	CAIPGDGGRNEKLFF
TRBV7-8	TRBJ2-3	CASTELLSTDTQYF
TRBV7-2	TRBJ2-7	CASSPRTSGPYEQYF
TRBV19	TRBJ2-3	CATQELASWTDTQYF
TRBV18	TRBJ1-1	CASSPLLGDPEAFF
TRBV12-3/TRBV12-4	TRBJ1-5	CASSFSGYQPQHF
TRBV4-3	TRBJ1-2	CASSQDLRSGYTF
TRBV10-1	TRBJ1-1	CASSENWRTEAFF
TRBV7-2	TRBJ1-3	CASSPLTGAPGNTIYF
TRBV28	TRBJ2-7	CASSLNGVQGDHYEQYF
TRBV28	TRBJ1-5	CASSKQGLNQPQHF
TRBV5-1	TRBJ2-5	CASSRKTSGGAETQYF
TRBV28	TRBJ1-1	CASSSGQVNTEAFF
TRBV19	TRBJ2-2	CATMTGLNTGELFF
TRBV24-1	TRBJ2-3	CATSDPSQIADTQYF
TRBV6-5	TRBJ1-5	CASSPSASNQPQHF
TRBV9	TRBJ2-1	CASSVGGGANNEQFF
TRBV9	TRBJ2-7	CASSEGDDQGKQYF
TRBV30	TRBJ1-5	CAWSPWGGNQPQHF
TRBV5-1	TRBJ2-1	CASSLRLGGGTTYNEQFF
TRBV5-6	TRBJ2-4	CASSLVADKNIQYF
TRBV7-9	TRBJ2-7	CASSLAYNYEQYF
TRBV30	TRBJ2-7	CAWSVQDVPSGEQYF
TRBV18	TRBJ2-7	CASSSRTSGTYEQYF
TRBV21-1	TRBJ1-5	CASRGQGLDQPQHF
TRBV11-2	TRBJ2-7	CASSLGGGNYEQYF